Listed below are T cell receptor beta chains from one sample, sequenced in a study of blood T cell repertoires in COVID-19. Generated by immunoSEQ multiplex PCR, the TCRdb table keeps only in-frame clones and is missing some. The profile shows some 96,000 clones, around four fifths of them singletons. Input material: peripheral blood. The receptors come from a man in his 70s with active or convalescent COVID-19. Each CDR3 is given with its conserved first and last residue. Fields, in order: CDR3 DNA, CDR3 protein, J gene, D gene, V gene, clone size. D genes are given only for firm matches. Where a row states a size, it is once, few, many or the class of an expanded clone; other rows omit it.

TGTGCCAGCAGTGAAGGGACAAGGTCGTACGAGCAGTACTTC,CASSEGTRSYEQYF,TRBJ2-7,NA,TRBV2,NA
TGTGCCACCAGCAGTCGACTAGGAGGAGGCAAGGCGCAGTACTTC,CATSSRLGGGKAQYF,TRBJ2-7,NA,TRBV15,once
TGTGCCAGCAGCCAAGACGGCTATGGCTACACCTTC,CASSQDGYGYTF,TRBJ1-2,NA,TRBV4-2,NA
TGTGCCAGCAGCCACGGGGGCACTGAAGCTTTCTTT,CASSHGGTEAFF,TRBJ1-1,NA,TRBV7-2,NA
TGTGCCACCGGGGGGGTCGGTACCGGGGAGCTGTTTTTT,CATGGVGTGELFF,TRBJ2-2,TRBD2,TRBV24-1,NA
TGTGCCAGCACCAGAACAGGGGTTGAGACCCAGTACTTC,CASTRTGVETQYF,TRBJ2-5,TRBD1,TRBV6-5,NA
TGCGCCAGCAGACAGGCCCAGAATCAGCCCCAGCATTTT,CASRQAQNQPQHF,TRBJ1-5,NA,TRBV5-1,NA
TGTGCCACCAGCACCCGGACAGAAAGCTATGGCTACACCTTC,CATSTRTESYGYTF,TRBJ1-2,NA,TRBV15,NA
TGTGCCAGTAGTGGGACAGGGGGCGCTTCCCTTTATGGCTACACCTTC,CASSGTGGASLYGYTF,TRBJ1-2,TRBD1,TRBV19,NA
TGTGCCAGCAGTGGGCTCCCAGGGGCTGACTCCTATAATTCACCCCTCCACTTT,CASSGLPGADSYNSPLHF,TRBJ1-6,NA,TRBV2,few
TGTGCCAGCCGGTCGACAGGATACTACGAGCAGTACTTC,CASRSTGYYEQYF,TRBJ2-7,NA,TRBV11-2,NA
TGTGCCAGCTTATACCGGGAGAACACTGAAGCTTTCTTT,CASLYRENTEAFF,TRBJ1-1,NA,TRBV2,NA
TGTGCCAGCAGCCAGGACAGGGAATGGTCTCTAGCTTTCTTT,CASSQDREWSLAFF,TRBJ1-1,TRBD1,TRBV2,NA
TGTGCCAGCAGCTTAGCGCAGGGCTACTACAATGAGCAGTTCTTC,CASSLAQGYYNEQFF,TRBJ2-1,NA,TRBV7-9,NA
TGTGCCAGCAGTCCCACAACAGGGCTCACCGGAAACACCATATATTTT,CASSPTTGLTGNTIYF,TRBJ1-3,NA,TRBV7-2,once
TGTGCCAGCAGTTTCGACAGAACCAATCAGCCCCAGCATTTT,CASSFDRTNQPQHF,TRBJ1-5,NA,TRBV28,NA